This T cell receptor (gamma chain) was observed in a study of Vδ1+ human thymocytes. A note on this clone: Its antigen remains unknown. One end of the junction fails to match germline, which may point to a read error.

RNA was extracted from the cells and then reverse transcribed. CDR3 amplicons came from multiplex PCR with pooled V-gene forward and constant-region reverse primers. TCRdb re-called the multiplex PCR reads via CATT. The repertoire holds 20,000 to 25,000 gamma-chain clones, with roughly 15% as singletons. CDR3 size: 14 residues. The germline gives CDR1 EGSTGY, CDR2 YDSYTSSV. Overall study results and limits: Thymic TRG and TRD repertoires appeared highly polyclonal. Unlike peripheral blood Vdelta1+ controls, thymic delta-chain sequences included 15% to 25% Vdelta2 and few Vdelta3. TRD repertoires were essentially private, unlike widely shared TRG clonotypes.

This TCR came from a child less than two years old who had congenital heart surgery. Sequencing was carried out using Vdelta1+ gamma-delta thymocytes from the thymus. Subset defined: FACS-sorted CD3+ TCRalphabeta- TCRVdelta1+ TCRVdelta2- thymocytes. This sequence joins TRGV4 and TRGJP1. DNA for the CDR3: TGTGCCACCTGGTCGTATACCACTGGTTGGTCCAAGATATTT. Encoded protein: CATWSYTTGWSKIF.